A selection of T cell receptor beta chains follows, all from one sample in a study of CD8 T cells in ankylosing spondylitis. TCRdb reprocessed the 5' RACE reads via MiXCR and lists one record per CDR3 protein. The table lists 650,000 to 800,000 distinct CDR3 sequences, roughly 19% of them singletons. Source material: blood, either unsorted or a sorted T cell fraction (not recorded which). The receptors derive from a male donor with ankylosing spondylitis. Both conserved end residues are part of each CDR3. Fields, in order: clone size, CDR3 length, V gene, J gene, D gene, CDR3 protein, CDR3 DNA. The D gene is left open where the match is weak. The size entry is marked missing in some rows and otherwise reads once, few, many or a size class.

-	14	TRBV2	TRBJ1-5	-	CASTQAPVGQPQHF	TGTGCCAGCACGCAAGCACCGGTGGGTCAGCCCCAGCATTTT
-	14	TRBV20-1	TRBJ1-5	-	CSARFGTGNQPQHF	TGCAGTGCTAGATTCGGTACGGGCAATCAGCCCCAGCATTTT
few	12	TRBV28	TRBJ1-6	-	CASSLTKSPLHF	TGTGCCAGCAGTTTAACAAAGTCACCCCTCCACTTT
-	16	TRBV4-2	TRBJ2-7	-	CASSQDRDIHPYEQYF	TGTGCCAGCAGCCAAGATAGGGACATTCACCCCTACGAGCAGTACTTC
few	12	TRBV25-1	TRBJ2-3	TRBD1	CASEGARDTQYF	TGTGCCAGCGAGGGGGCCCGGGATACGCAGTATTTT
few	14	TRBV3-1	TRBJ2-2	-	CASSPSGWAGELFF	TGTGCCAGCAGCCCTTCAGGATGGGCCGGGGAGCTGTTTTTT
-	17	TRBV4-2	TRBJ2-7	TRBD2	CASSQDASGRSIYEQYF	TGTGCCAGCAGCCAAGATGCTAGCGGGAGAAGCATCTACGAGCAGTACTTC
few	16	TRBV6-1	TRBJ2-5	-	CASRQLTDSLIKTQYF	TGTGCCAGCAGACAACTCACGGACAGCCTAATTAAGACCCAGTACTTC
once	16	TRBV6-1	TRBJ2-2	TRBD2	CASSPRAGGGTGELFF	TGTGCCAGCAGTCCCCGAGCGGGAGGAGGCACCGGGGAGCTGTTTTTT
few	18	TRBV9	TRBJ1-1	-	CASSSRGGFEGLNTEAFF	TGTGCCAGCAGCTCCCGGGGGGGTTTTGAGGGCCTGAACACTGAAGCTTTCTTT
-	15	TRBV5-1	TRBJ1-2	-	CASSLLSEANYGYTF	TGCGCCAGCAGCTTGTTGTCCGAAGCTAACTATGGCTACACCTTC
once	15	TRBV11-2	TRBJ2-3	TRBD2	CASSLSSGPSGTQYF	TGTGCCAGCAGCCTCTCATCCGGGCCTAGCGGTACGCAGTATTTT
-	15	TRBV20-1	TRBJ2-7	-	CSARERGQFSYEQYF	TGCAGTGCTAGAGAGCGGGGCCAATTCTCCTACGAGCAGTACTTC
few	11	TRBV6-6	TRBJ2-1	-	CASRAYNEQFF	TGTGCCAGCAGGGCTTACAATGAGCAGTTCTTC
-	14	TRBV5-1	TRBJ2-3	-	CASRGTPSTDTQYF	TGCGCCAGCAGGGGGACTCCTAGCACAGATACGCAGTATTTT
few	17	TRBV7-4	TRBJ2-7	-	CASSFDARSDLSYEQYF	TGTGCCAGCAGCTTCGACGCACGGAGTGACCTCTCCTACGAGCAGTACTTC
few	16	TRBV5-1	TRBJ1-2	TRBD1	CASKPDPGQKIYGYTF	TGCGCCAGCAAACCAGACCCGGGACAGAAGATCTATGGCTACACCTTC
-	13	TRBV29-1	TRBJ1-3	-	CSVVVAAGNTIYF	TGCAGCGTTGTCGTAGCGGCTGGAAACACCATATATTTT
many	15	TRBV12-3/TRBV12-4	TRBJ2-3	TRBD2	CASRLAGVVSDTQYF	TGTGCCAGCAGGCTAGCGGGAGTTGTTTCAGATACGCAGTATTTT
few	15	TRBV7-9	TRBJ2-2	-	CASSVTGVTTGELFF	TGTGCCAGCAGCGTAACGGGAGTCACTACCGGGGAGCTGTTTTTT
-	17	TRBV12-3/TRBV12-4	TRBJ2-7	TRBD1	CASRPRQGRALGDEQYF	TGTGCCAGCAGGCCCCGACAGGGTAGAGCCCTCGGGGACGAGCAGTACTTC
-	18	TRBV6-2/TRBV6-3	TRBJ2-1	-	CASTPIENSLARYNEQFF	TGTGCCAGCACGCCCATTGAAAACAGTCTAGCGCGCTACAATGAGCAGTTCTTC
-	13	TRBV6-5	TRBJ1-1	-	CASSYKANTEAFF	TGTGCCAGCAGTTACAAAGCGAACACTGAAGCTTTCTTT
-	13	TRBV6-4	TRBJ2-7	-	CASSDLAAYEQYF	TGTGCCAGCAGTGACTTGGCGGCCTACGAGCAGTACTTC
few	14	TRBV5-1	TRBJ1-2	-	CASSSQTGDLGYTF	TGCGCCAGCAGCTCACAGACAGGTGACCTTGGCTACACCTTC
-	15	TRBV11-2	TRBJ2-3	-	CASSVNGRSTDTQYF	TGTGCCAGCAGCGTAAACGGGAGAAGCACAGATACGCAGTATTTT
-	14	TRBV27	TRBJ2-7	TRBD2	CASSLFSGGSEQYF	TGTGCCAGCAGTTTATTTTCGGGGGGTTCCGAGCAGTACTTC
-	13	TRBV12-3/TRBV12-4	TRBJ2-1	-	CASSTFRSGEQFF	TGTGCCAGCAGTACTTTTCGTAGCGGAGAGCAGTTCTTC
-	14	TRBV28	TRBJ2-5	TRBD2	CASSTGTSVETQYF	TGTGCCAGCAGTACAGGGACTAGTGTGGAGACCCAGTACTTC
-	13	TRBV20-1	TRBJ2-5	-	CSASSEFGETQYF	TGCAGTGCTAGTTCTGAATTCGGCGAGACCCAGTACTTC
many	14	TRBV12-3/TRBV12-4	TRBJ2-7	-	CASSLGRDRNEQYF	TGTGCCAGCAGTTTAGGAAGGGATAGGAACGAGCAGTACTTC
few	15	TRBV7-9	TRBJ2-5	-	CASSLSDGIQETQYF	TGTGCCAGCAGCTTATCCGATGGGATCCAAGAGACCCAGTACTTC
few	16	TRBV7-8	TRBJ2-5	-	CASSLASGNSKETQYF	TGTGCCAGCAGCTTAGCCTCCGGGAATAGTAAAGAGACCCAGTACTTC
-	14	TRBV5-6	TRBJ2-7	-	CASSSVGSWDEQYF	TGTGCCAGCAGCTCCGTTGGATCCTGGGACGAGCAGTACTTC